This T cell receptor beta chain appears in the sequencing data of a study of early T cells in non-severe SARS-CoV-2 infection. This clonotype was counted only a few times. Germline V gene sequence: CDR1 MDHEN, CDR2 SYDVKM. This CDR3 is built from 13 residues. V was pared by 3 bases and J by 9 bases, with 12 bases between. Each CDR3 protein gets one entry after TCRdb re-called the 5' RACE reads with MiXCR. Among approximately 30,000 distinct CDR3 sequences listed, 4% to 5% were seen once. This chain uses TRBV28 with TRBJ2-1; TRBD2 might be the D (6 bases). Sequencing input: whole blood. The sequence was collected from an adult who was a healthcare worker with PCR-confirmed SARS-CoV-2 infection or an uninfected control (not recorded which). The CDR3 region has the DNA TGTGCCAGCAGTTTTGAGTCAGCGGGTGAGCAGTTCTTC. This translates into CASSFESAGEQFF.